This entry features one T cell receptor (beta chain) sequence. What it binds is unknown. This table comes from immunoSEQ multiplex PCR, and its TCRdb copy is limited to in-frame clones, with some not included. This table has tens of thousands of clones, 89% appearing once. The sample originates from a study of OX40 agonist ivuxolimab in advanced cancers. Background on the study: Participants could have had prior anti-PD-1, anti-PD-L1 or anti-CTLA-4 therapy, and around 40% had some. Study-wide results and caveats: At 0.1 to 3.0 mg/kg, clonal expansion of CD4+ and CD8+ blood T cells had occurred by week 6. CD8+ T cells showed, on average, more clonal expansion than CD4+ cells.

The TCR originated in an adult with an advanced solid tumor such as melanoma, head and neck, liver or kidney cancer. The material was CD4+ or CD8+ T cells sorted from blood, obtained in a trial of the OX40 agonist ivuxolimab.

CDR3 loop: CAWSSQFSSPLHF. Here the CDR3 DNA reads TGTGCCTGGAGTAGCCAGTTTTCTTCACCCCTCCACTTT. V gene TRBV30 combines with J gene TRBJ1-6; D unresolved. Germline CDR1 is GTSNPN and CDR2 is SVGIG (reference sequence). With 2 bases removed from V and 9 bases from J, the gap between germline ends came to 11 bases. The CDR3 extends over 13 amino acids.